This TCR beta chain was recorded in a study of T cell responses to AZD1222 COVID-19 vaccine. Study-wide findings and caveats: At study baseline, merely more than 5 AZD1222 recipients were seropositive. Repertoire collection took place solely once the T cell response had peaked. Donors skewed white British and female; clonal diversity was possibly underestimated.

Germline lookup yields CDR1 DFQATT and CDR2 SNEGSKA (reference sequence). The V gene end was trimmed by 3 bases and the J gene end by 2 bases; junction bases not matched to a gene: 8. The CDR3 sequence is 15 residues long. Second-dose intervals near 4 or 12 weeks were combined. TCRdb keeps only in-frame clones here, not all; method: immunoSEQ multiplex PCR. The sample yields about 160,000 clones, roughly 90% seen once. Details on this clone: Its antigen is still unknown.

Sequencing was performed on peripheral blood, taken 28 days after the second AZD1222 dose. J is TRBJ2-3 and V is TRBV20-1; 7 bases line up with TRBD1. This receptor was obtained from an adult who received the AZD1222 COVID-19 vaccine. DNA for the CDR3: TGCAGTGCTAGTAGGCCGGGACAGCCCACAGATACGCAGTATTTT. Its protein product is CSASRPGQPTDTQYF.